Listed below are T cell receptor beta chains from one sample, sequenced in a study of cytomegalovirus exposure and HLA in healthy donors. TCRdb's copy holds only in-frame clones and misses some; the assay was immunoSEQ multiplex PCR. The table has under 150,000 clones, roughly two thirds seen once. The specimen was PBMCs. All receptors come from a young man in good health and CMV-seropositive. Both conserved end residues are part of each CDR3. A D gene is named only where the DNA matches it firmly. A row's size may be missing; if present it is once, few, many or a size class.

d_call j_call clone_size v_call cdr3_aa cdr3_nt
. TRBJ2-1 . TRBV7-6 CASSLAGGTAIYNEQFF TGTGCCAGCAGCTTAGCAGGCGGCACCGCAATCTACAATGAGCAGTTCTTC
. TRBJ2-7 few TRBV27 CASSLQNLRVDEQYF TGTGCCAGCAGCCTTCAAAACCTCAGGGTCGACGAGCAGTACTTC
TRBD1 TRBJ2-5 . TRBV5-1 CASSLVGTAPIETQYF TGCGCCAGCAGCTTGGTCGGGACAGCCCCCATAGAGACCCAGTACTTC
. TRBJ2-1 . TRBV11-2 CASSWAGQIDFYNEQFF TGTGCCAGCAGCTGGGCGGGACAGATAGATTTCTACAATGAGCAGTTCTTC
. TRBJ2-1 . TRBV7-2 CASSLVAHNEQFF TGTGCCAGCAGCTTAGTGGCCCACAATGAGCAGTTCTTC
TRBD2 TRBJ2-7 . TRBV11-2 CASSLRVAGGWAYEQYF TGTGCCAGCAGCCTCAGAGTAGCGGGAGGTTGGGCCTACGAGCAGTACTTC
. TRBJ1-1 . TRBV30 CAWSVQRTEAFF TGTGCCTGGAGTGTTCAGAGGACTGAAGCTTTCTTT
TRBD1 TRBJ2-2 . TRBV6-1 CASSERQGAGELFF TGTGCCAGCAGTGAAAGACAGGGGGCCGGGGAGCTGTTTTTT
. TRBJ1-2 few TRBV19 CASSTQDRAYGYTF TGTGCCAGTAGTACTCAAGACAGAGCCTATGGCTACACCTTC
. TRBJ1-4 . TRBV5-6 CASNSFSNEKLFF TGTGCCAGTAATTCGTTTTCTAATGAAAAACTGTTTTTT
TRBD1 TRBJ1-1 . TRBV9 CASSPRQGGNTEAFF TGTGCCAGCAGCCCCAGACAGGGAGGGAACACTGAAGCTTTCTTT
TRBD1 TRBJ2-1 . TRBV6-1 CASSGPVQGARHEQFF TGTGCCAGCAGTGGGCCGGTACAGGGGGCGCGACACGAGCAGTTCTTC
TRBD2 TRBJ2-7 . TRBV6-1 CASSGGGSGRIYEQYF TGTGCCAGCAGTGGGGGGGGGAGCGGGAGAATCTACGAGCAGTACTTC